In its sample, the clone carrying this T cell receptor beta chain was seen a few times. Its cognate antigen is unknown. This CDR3 contains 15 residues. V lost 6 bases to trimming and J lost 0 bases, with 12 bases between them. Germline CDR1 SGHDN, CDR2 FVKESK. These data belong to a study of T cells after yellow fever vaccination. The study made its TCR cDNA through 5'RACE template switching. That step introduced a universal primer site along with UMIs. TCRdb processed the 5' RACE reads anew with MiXCR; each CDR3 protein has one entry. The repertoire consists of 550,000 or so distinct CDR3 sequences, with 15% to 20% occurring once and the leading ten covering roughly an eighth. Study-wide results and limits: A weaker but faster secondary response was observed, peaking on day 5 versus 15. Most clones from primary vaccination resurfaced after the booster (around 95% CD4, less than 90% CD8). Any FACS-sorted repertoire could hold abundant clonotypes that contaminate it from the bulk population.

The V gene is TRBV14, the J gene TRBJ2-1; the D gene is possibly TRBD2 (6 bases). The origin of this receptor is a man aged 30-40 years who received the YFV17D yellow fever vaccine. This sample comprised PBMCs, obtained 15 days after the yellow fever booster vaccination. Written as DNA, the CDR3 is TGTGCCAGCAGTCGATTAGCGGCCTCCTACAATGAGCAGTTCTTC. Encoded protein: CASSRLAASYNEQFF.